This T cell receptor (beta chain) originates from a study of cytomegalovirus exposure and HLA in healthy donors. Study-wide findings and caveats: Rare sequences made up most TCRs, while some public TCRs were found in many donors. A cluster of highly shared sequence variants was likely a sequencing artifact. As was reported, the HLA-A and HLA-B alleles of most subjects were accurately predicted from TCR beta sequences.

The PCR contained 60 Vbeta and 13 Jbeta primers. Clones were read by immunoSEQ multiplex PCR, and TCRdb kept only the in-frame ones, dropping some. This sample has some 150,000 clones, with roughly 76% found just once. Comments on this clone: Its antigen is still unknown.

This CDR3 has 15 residues. Germline CDR1 is GTSNPN and CDR2 is SVGIG (reference sequence). The ends lost 0 bases at V and 6 bases at J; junction bases unmatched: 11. The sequence was obtained from a man between 18 and 29 years old in good health and CMV-seronegative. The material sequenced was PBMCs. The V call is TRBV30, the J call TRBJ2-7, with 7 bases fitting TRBD1. The CDR3 reads CAWSVFGAGGGEQYF. In DNA form, the CDR3 reads TGTGCCTGGAGTGTTTTCGGGGCAGGGGGTGGCGAGCAGTACTTC.